This T cell receptor (beta chain) stems from a study of blood T cells in healthy people across ages. The draw of peripheral blood yielded ten milliliters from each donor. A second PCR of 7 to 11 cycles used a sample-barcoded 5' primer and a J-beta primer mix. TCRdb processed the 5' RACE reads anew with MiXCR; each CDR3 protein has one entry. The sample includes about 540,000 distinct CDR3 sequences, about 25% seen only once; the top ten take 8.7%. Germline CDR1 MNHEY, CDR2 SMNVEV (reference sequence). The CDR3 covers 15 residues. Trimming left V 7 bases short and J 5 bases short, with 21 bases between. The same sample was also studied in work on T cells of mothers and their children. From that paper: A few healthy Caucasian mothers and their six children were the donors. With the M1S primer of the second PCR, sample barcodes and 2-4 random nucleotides were added. Per child, roughly 3.1 million TCR beta CDR3 reads were obtained, against over 10 million per mother.

The V call is TRBV27, the J call TRBJ2-7, with D maybe TRBD1 (5 bases). The sequencing sample was made of blood. This TCR was sampled from a boy aged 10-17 years in good health. The CDR3 nucleotides are TGTGCCAGCATGAGTCAAGGACAAGATGCCGACGAGCAGTACTTC. Its translation: CASMSQGQDADEQYF.